One and the same sample provided the 8 T cell receptor beta chains below, sequenced in a study of shared clonotypes between healthy human individuals (dated by TCRdb to about 2020). To prepare the library, the immunoSEQ multiplex PCR assay was applied. TCRdb retrieved this table from immuneACCESS and kept in-frame rearrangements only. Not all clones are present; in checked studies, unresolved V genes account for under half, and no reason is known for the remainder. Counted in this sample were around 1.5 million clones; 98% of them appeared once. The top ten constitute roughly 0.4% of the sample. The source material was naive CD4+ T cells sorted from blood. Explained via the paper, the cell subset or site label denotes: CD45RA+ positively selected. The receptors were sampled from a man aged 30-40 years in good health.

J is TRBJ2-7 and V is TRBV5-4; D perhaps matches TRBD1 (6 bases). CDR1 and CDR2 from the germline V gene are SGHNT and YYREEE (reference sequence). V was shortened by 4 bases and J by 2 bases, with 10 bases between the two germline ends. The CDR3 loop spans 13 amino acids. The chain's CDR3 is CASSTRQAYEQYF. The CDR3 coding sequence is TGTGCCAGCAGCACCCGACAGGCCTACGAGCAGTACTTC.

The gene calls are TRBV19 and TRBJ1-2; D ambiguous. Germline V gives CDR1 LNHDA, CDR2 SQIVND (reference sequence). The CDR3 sequence is 13 residues long. V lost 7 bases and J lost 8, with 17 bases in between. CDR3 nucleotides: TGTGCCAGTATACCGGGAAATCGAGGCGGCTACACCTTC. Translated: CASIPGNRGGYTF.

V usage is TRBV4-2 and J usage is TRBJ2-5; TRBD2 matches at 9 bases. The germline V gene encodes CDR1 LGHNA and CDR2 YNFKEQ. The CDR3 contains 18 residues. Trimming removed 0 bases from V and 5 bases from J; junction bases left unmatched: 13. The CDR3: CASSQEGVLAGAPETQYF. CDR3 nucleotides: TGTGCCAGCAGCCAAGAGGGGGTATTAGCGGGAGCCCCCGAGACCCAGTACTTC.

About this clone itself: The same CDR3 also results from other DNA sequences found in this sample. The chain links TRBV18 to TRBJ2-1; unclear D gene. CDR3 length: 14 residues. V was clipped by 2 bases and J by 0 bases, with 5 bases between them. Germline CDR1 is KGHSH and CDR2 is LQKENI. In DNA form, the CDR3 reads TGTGCCAGCTCACCAACTCGCTCCTACAATGAGCAGTTCTTC. Protein: CASSPTRSYNEQFF.

The chain carries TRBV2 and TRBJ2-3; a possible D gene is TRBD2 (6 bases). V gave up 4 bases and J gave up 5 bases, with 10 bases separating them. Germline V gives CDR1 SNHLY, CDR2 FYNNEI. The CDR3 has 13 residues. The CDR3 sequence: CASSVTSRDTQYF. Here the CDR3 DNA reads TGTGCCAGCAGTGTAACTAGCCGAGATACGCAGTATTTT. The whole variable domain, filled in from reference TRBV2 and TRBJ2-3, reads EPEVTQTPSHQVTQMGQEVILRCVPISNHLYFYWYRQILGQKVEFLVSFYNNEISEKSEIFDDQFSVERPDGSNFTLKIRSTKLEDSAMYFCASSVTSRDTQYFGPGTRLTVL.

The chain is built from TRBV7-6 and TRBJ2-7; the D gene is possibly TRBD2 (6 bases). Germline V gene data show CDR1 as SGHVS and CDR2 as FNYEAQ. The CDR3 covers 17 residues. Trimming took off 1 base at V and 2 bases at J, with 18 bases between the two ends. CDR3 in amino acids: CASSLGLRGLRTYEQYF. CDR3 sequence (DNA): TGTGCCAGCAGCTTAGGTCTGCGGGGCCTACGAACCTACGAGCAGTACTTC. Using reference TRBV7-6 and TRBJ2-7 for the parts outside the CDR3, the full variable domain is GAGVSQSPRYKVTKRGQDVALRCDPISGHVSLYWYRQALGQGPEFLTYFNYEAQQDKSGLPNDRFSAERPEGSISTLTIQRTEQRDSAMYRCASSLGLRGLRTYEQYFGPGTRLTVT.

This clone has just one count. The chain carries TRBV6-1 and TRBJ1-5; TRBD1 matches at 8 bases. Germline loops: CDR1 MNHNS, CDR2 SASEGT. The CDR3 loop spans 13 amino acids. With 6 bases clipped from V and 2 bases from J, the junction kept 0 bases outside the gene matches. The CDR3 sequence: CASRDRGNQPQHF. The CDR3 DNA is TGTGCCAGCAGGGACAGGGGCAATCAGCCCCAGCATTTT.

The V call is TRBV7-9, the J call TRBJ1-1; the D is unclear. Germline-derived CDR1 and CDR2 are SEHNR and FQNEAQ (reference sequence). Trimming took 4 bases from V and 4 from J, leaving 7 bases between them. This CDR3 contains 12 residues. This CDR3 reads CASSSTVTEAFF. The CDR3 nucleotides read TGTGCCAGCAGCTCCACAGTCACTGAAGCTTTCTTT.